The clone carrying this TCR beta chain was detected many times. Its antigen is currently unknown. This entry belongs to a study of T cells in Graves' hyperthyroidism and ophthalmopathy. Findings and limits, study-wide: Among thyroid clonotypes expanded above 0.001, most also appeared in blood. Ophthalmopathy cases were set apart from stable hyperthyroidism by a 13 V-J model.

A roughly 9.3 ml volume of fresh peripheral blood provided the PBMCs. RNA transcripts provided the source from which TCR beta CDR3 regions were amplified. The study used the HTBI primer set for a first-round RT-PCR of the TCR CDR3. From the multiplex PCR reads, TCRdb called clonotypes with MiXCR, one entry per CDR3 protein. The sample carries 600,000 to 900,000 distinct CDR3 sequences, roughly 17% recorded once. Deletions cut 2 bases from V and 0 bases from J, with 14 bases between. The CDR3 is 17 residues long. Germline V gives CDR1 LGHDT, CDR2 YNNKEL (reference sequence). Sequencing was done on a sample of blood. The V and J genes are TRBV3-1 and TRBJ1-3; no firm D call. This TCR came from a man between 18 and 29 years old with Graves' hyperthyroidism. Here the CDR3 DNA reads TGTGCCAGCAGCCAATCAGGCAGGCGGACCTCTGGAAACACCATATATTTT. The encoded protein is CASSQSGRRTSGNTIYF.